This T cell receptor (beta chain) was identified during a study of monozygotic twins with inflammatory bowel disease. From its re-call of the 5' RACE reads, TCRdb lists each CDR3 protein once, without DNA. The sample has under 200,000 distinct CDR3 sequences. The CDR3 runs 19 residues. The germline V gene has CDR1 SGHVT and CDR2 SQSDAQ. For every donor, one blood sample of 2.5 ml was drawn. Source material: blood. The chain carries TRBV7-4 and TRBJ1-1; TCRdb selects TRBD1, and the lack of DNA leaves this call unchecked. This receptor was obtained from a human donor with ulcerative colitis or Crohn's disease, or a healthy co-twin of an affected twin (not recorded which). The CDR3 spells CASSLDEQAGDRKNTEAFF. The full variable domain, in which reference TRBV7-4 and TRBJ1-1 provide the parts outside the CDR3, is GAGVSQSPRYKVAKRGRDVALRCDSISGHVTLYWYRQTLGQGSEVLTYSQSDAQRDKSGRPSGRFSAERPERSVSTLKIQRTEQGDSAVYLCASSLDEQAGDRKNTEAFFGQGTRLTVV.